This T cell receptor beta chain came from a study (dated by TCRdb to between 2015 and 2017). Study-wide context: The study examined whether tumor-infiltrating Tregs in breast cancer are drawn from blood Tregs or arise in situ by conversion from other CD4+ T cell subsets.

CDR1 is given as SQVTM and CDR2 as ANQGSEA, both from the germline V gene. V was cut back by 7 bases and J by 2 bases, leaving a gap of 14 bases between them. The CDR3 contains 13 residues, cysteine and phenylalanine counted. This entry keeps only the CDR3 DNA: 39 bases, framed from base 1. To purify naive CD4+ T cells, the Miltenyi Naive CD4+ T Cell Isolation kit was used, and CD25 microbeads served to deplete Tregs. Tregs, naive and memory CD4+ T cells from tumor, blood and ipsilateral draining lymph nodes of five or six breast cancer patients underwent full-length TCR alpha and beta sequencing. Ficoll density gradient centrifugation was used to isolate mononuclear cells from either lymph nodes or 50 ml of peripheral blood. Sorted cell populations were confirmed by FACS to exceed 90% purity. Overall results and qualifications from the work: Tumor memory CD4+ T cell TCR gene usage clustered with blood and lymph node memory CD4+ cells and lymph node naive CD4+ cells. The greatest overlap of tumor-infiltrating Treg TCR alpha and beta sequences was observed with tumor naive CD4+ T cells, followed by blood naive CD4+ T cells. Validation in the larger cohort was restricted to a single TCR beta V-J rearrangement rather than whole repertoires.

This clonotype showed up just a few times. Its antigen remains unidentified. No qualities accompany the bases; no much larger clone lies one base away. Full-length TCR variable regions were amplified by 5' RACE PCR with constant-region reverse primers, and semi-nested PCR with Nested Universal Primer A was subsequently performed. The ReliaPrep RNA Cell Miniprep System was used to extract total RNA, which was then reverse transcribed into 5'RACE-ready cDNA with the SMARTer RACE 5'/3' Kit. Full-length TCR alpha and beta libraries were barcoded with multiplex adaptors and sequenced on an Illumina MiSeq. In the original analysis: For each of nine subset-tissue groups, sequencing data from the five patients were pooled, and the groups were compared by unsupervised clustering of TCR gene usage. Repertoire similarity was calculated with the Morisita-Horn index, weighting shared sequences by their contribution to each repertoire. TCRdb cleaned the public reads at Q25 with fastp, built clones with MiXCR and kept in-frame beta chains. CDR3 protein sequences are deduplicated, and each keeps its most common genes and DNA. None of the V and J calls come from the authors' own analysis; TCRdb made them. The sample has 5,600 or so distinct CDR3 sequences on record, roughly 59% of them singletons. Of the sample, about 12% falls within the top ten clones.

The chain is encoded by TRBV29-1 joined to TRBJ1-2, with TRBD1 as a weak D call on 6 bases. This sequence was found in a female donor with breast cancer. Sequenced input: naive CD4+ T cells sorted from blood. This specimen's cell subset or site label, per the study, means: naive CD4+ T cells, CD4+CD45RA+CD25-. The DNA reads TGCAGCGCGATTAAAACAGGGAACTATGGCTACACCTTC. Its translation reads: CSAIKTGNYGYTF.